The count of the clone carrying this T cell receptor beta chain is one. Its antigen is as yet unknown. Patients with stable or active relapsing-remitting disease, all of them treatment-naive, made up the multiple sclerosis controls. The record originates from a study of CD8 T cells in Susac syndrome. The V and J ends lost 3 bases and 15 bases, in that order; junction bases with no gene match: 4. CDR3 length: 12 amino acids. In germline, CDR1 is SQVTM, CDR2 ANQGSEA. Study-wide findings and caveats: TCR sequencing and HLA analysis covered a relatively small number of individuals.

Reverse transcription of roughly 0.5 to 1 ug RNA was carried out with random hexamers. Multiplex PCR with immunoSEQ amplified the TCR beta CDR3 across 54 Vbeta and 13 Jbeta. In TCRdb, the immunoSEQ multiplex PCR reads were re-called with MiXCR into one record per CDR3 protein. The sample comprises about 130,000 distinct CDR3 sequences, roughly 89% of which are singletons, and around 0.24% rests with the top ten. The genes are TRBV29-1 and TRBJ2-1, with 14 bases that match TRBD2. The material sequenced was CD8+ T cells from PBMCs. The receptor was derived from a human donor with multiple sclerosis. The CDR3 loop reads CSVEGTSGSLFF. The CDR3 DNA reads TGCAGCGTTGAGGGGACTAGCGGGAGTCTGTTCTTC.